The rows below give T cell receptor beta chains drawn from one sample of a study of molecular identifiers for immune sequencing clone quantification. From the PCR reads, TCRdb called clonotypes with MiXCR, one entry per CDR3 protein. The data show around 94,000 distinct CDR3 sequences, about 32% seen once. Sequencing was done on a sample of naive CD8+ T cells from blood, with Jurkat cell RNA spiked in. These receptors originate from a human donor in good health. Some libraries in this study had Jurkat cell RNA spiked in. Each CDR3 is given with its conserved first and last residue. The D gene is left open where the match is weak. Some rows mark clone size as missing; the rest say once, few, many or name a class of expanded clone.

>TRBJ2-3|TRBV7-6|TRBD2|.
TGTGCCAGCAGCTTAGAACTAGCGGGAGGCCCCGGGGATACGCAGTATTTT
CASSLELAGGPGDTQYF
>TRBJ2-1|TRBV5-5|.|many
TGTGCCAGCAGCGGGGCCCGGCCTGAGCAGTTCTTC
CASSGARPEQFF
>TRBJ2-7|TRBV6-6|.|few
TGTGCCAGCAGTTACTCCCTAGCACGGGAAGGCGGCTACGAGCAGTACTTC
CASSYSLAREGGYEQYF
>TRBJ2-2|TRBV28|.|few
TGTGCCAGCAGCAAGGCGAACACCGGGGAGCTGTTTTTT
CASSKANTGELFF
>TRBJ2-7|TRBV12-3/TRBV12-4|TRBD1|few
TGTGCCAGCAGTTCGGGACAGGCCCACGAGCAGTACTTC
CASSSGQAHEQYF
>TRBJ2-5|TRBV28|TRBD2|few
TGTGCCAGCAGTTTATCGCTAGCGGGGAGGGGAGAGACCCAGTACTTC
CASSLSLAGRGETQYF
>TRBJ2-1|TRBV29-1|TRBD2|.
TGCAGCGTTGAAGAGGAAGCGGGAGGGACCAATGAGCAGTTCTTC
CSVEEEAGGTNEQFF
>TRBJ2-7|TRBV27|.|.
TGTGCCACCGGAAGGACCTCCTACGAGCAGTACTTC
CATGRTSYEQYF
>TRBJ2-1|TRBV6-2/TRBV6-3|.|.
TGTGCCAGCAGTTTTAAGCAGATAAATGAGCAGTTCTTC
CASSFKQINEQFF
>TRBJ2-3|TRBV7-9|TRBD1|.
TGTGCCAGCAGCTTAGTCGCAGGGGGATCAGATACGCAGTATTTT
CASSLVAGGSDTQYF
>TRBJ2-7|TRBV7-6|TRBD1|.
TGTGCCAGCAGCTCGTGGGACAGCGGTTACGAGCAGTACTTC
CASSSWDSGYEQYF
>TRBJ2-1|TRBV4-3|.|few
TGCGCCAGCAGCCAAGAAGTAGCTGGCAATGAGCAGTTCTTC
CASSQEVAGNEQFF
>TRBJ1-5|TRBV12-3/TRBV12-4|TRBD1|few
TGTGCCAGCAGTTCCCCGGGACAGGGTATCGTACCCCAGCATTTT
CASSSPGQGIVPQHF
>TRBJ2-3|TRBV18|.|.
TGTGCCAGCTCACCACTACTTCCCCTCGACACAGATACGCAGTATTTT
CASSPLLPLDTDTQYF
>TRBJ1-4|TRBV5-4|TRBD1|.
TGTGCCAGCAGCCCCCAGGACAGGGTTGGCGAAAAACTGTTTTTT
CASSPQDRVGEKLFF
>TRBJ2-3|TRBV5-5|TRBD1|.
TGTGCCAGCAGCGCGGGACAGGGATTGTGGGAAGATACGCAGTATTTT
CASSAGQGLWEDTQYF
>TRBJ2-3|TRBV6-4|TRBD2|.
TGTGCCAGCAGTGAAGGAGCGGGGGGTTTGAATACGCAGTATTTT
CASSEGAGGLNTQYF
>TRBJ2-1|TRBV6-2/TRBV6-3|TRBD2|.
TGTGCCAGCAGTTACTCCTCCACCGGGACTAGCGGGAACCTCGATGAGCAGTTCTTC
CASSYSSTGTSGNLDEQFF
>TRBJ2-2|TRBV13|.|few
TGTGCCAGCAGCTTATCTTTAACCGGGGAGCTGTTTTTT
CASSLSLTGELFF
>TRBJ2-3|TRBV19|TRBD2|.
TGTGCCAGTAGTATTAGCGGGAGCACAGATACGCAGTATTTT
CASSISGSTDTQYF
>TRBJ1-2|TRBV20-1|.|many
TGCAGTGCCTGGAAGATGAACAACTATGGCTACACCTTC
CSAWKMNNYGYTF
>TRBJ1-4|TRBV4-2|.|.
TGTGCCAGCAGCCAAACAAATGAAAAACTGTTTTTT
CASSQTNEKLFF
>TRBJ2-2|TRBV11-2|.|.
TGTGCCAGCAGCTTAGACATGAGGGCTTTGGGCGGGGAGCTGTTTTTT
CASSLDMRALGGELFF
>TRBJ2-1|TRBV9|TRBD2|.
TGTGCCAGCAGCGTCGGGACTAGCGGATACAATGAGCAGTTCTTC
CASSVGTSGYNEQFF
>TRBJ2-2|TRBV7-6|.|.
TGTGCCAGCAGCTTAGTGTCCAGGAATCACGGGGAGCTGTTTTTT
CASSLVSRNHGELFF
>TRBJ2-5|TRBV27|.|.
TGTGCCAGCGGGTTTCAAGAGACCCAGTACTTC
CASGFQETQYF
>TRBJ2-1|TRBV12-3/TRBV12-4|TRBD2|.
TGTGCCAGCAGTTCCCCTAGCGGGAGATTCAATGAGCAGTTCTTC
CASSSPSGRFNEQFF
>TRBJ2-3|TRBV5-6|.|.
TGTGCCAGCAGCATGGGAGGAGGGGCAGATTCGCAGTATTTT
CASSMGGGADSQYF
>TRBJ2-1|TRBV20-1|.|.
TGCAGTGCTGAACTGTGGGGGGTCGATGAGCAGTTCTTC
CSAELWGVDEQFF
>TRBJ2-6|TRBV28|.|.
TGTGCCAGCTCCGAGTGGGACCCGAGCTCTGGGGCCAACGTCCTGACTTTC
CASSEWDPSSGANVLTF
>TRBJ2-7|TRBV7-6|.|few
TGTGCCAGCAGCGCACAGCGATCCTCCTACGAGCAGTACTTC
CASSAQRSSYEQYF
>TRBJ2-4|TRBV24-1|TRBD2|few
TGTGCCACCAGTGAGGGCAGGGCGGGGGACATTCAGTACTTC
CATSEGRAGDIQYF
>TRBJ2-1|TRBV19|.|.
TGTGCCAGTAGCATTCCCAACGGGCCGCAAGAGACCCAGTTCTTC
CASSIPNGPQETQFF
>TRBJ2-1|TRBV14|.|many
TGTGCCAGCAGCCCGTGGACCAGCTACAATGAGCAGTTCTTC
CASSPWTSYNEQFF
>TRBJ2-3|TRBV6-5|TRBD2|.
TGTGCCAGTTCGGGACTAGCGGCGACAGATACGCAGTATTTT
CASSGLAATDTQYF
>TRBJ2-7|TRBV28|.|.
TGTGCCAGCAGTTTCGAGGGAGACGCAGCCTACGAGCAGTACTTC
CASSFEGDAAYEQYF
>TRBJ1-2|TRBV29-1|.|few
TGCAGCGTTGTCGGCAGGGTCCAAGGTCGGCAAAACTATGGCTACACCTTC
CSVVGRVQGRQNYGYTF
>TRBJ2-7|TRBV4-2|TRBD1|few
TGTGCCAGCAGCGAAGCCGGGACAGGCTACGAGCAGTACTTC
CASSEAGTGYEQYF
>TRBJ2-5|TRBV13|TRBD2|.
TGTGCCAGCAGCTCCCGGGACTATATCTTCCAAGAGACCCAGTACTTC
CASSSRDYIFQETQYF
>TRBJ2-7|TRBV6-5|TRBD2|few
TGTGCCAGCAGTTACGGCGGGAGCCCCTACGAGCAGTACTTC
CASSYGGSPYEQYF
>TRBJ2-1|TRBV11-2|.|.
TGTGCCAGCAGCTTCTTCAGAAGCTCCTACAATGAGCAGTTCTTC
CASSFFRSSYNEQFF
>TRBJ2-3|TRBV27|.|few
TGTGCCAGCAGTTTGGTTAACCCACTCGCTCCAGATACGCAGTATTTT
CASSLVNPLAPDTQYF
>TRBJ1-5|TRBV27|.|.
TGTGCCAGCAGTCCGATAGACAGCAGTCAGCCCCAGCATTTT
CASSPIDSSQPQHF
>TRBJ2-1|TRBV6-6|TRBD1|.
TGTGCCTGCAGTCCTGGACAGGACTTGTGGTTC
CACSPGQDLWF
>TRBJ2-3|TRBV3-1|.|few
TGTGCCAGCGGAGGGGGCCTAAGCACAGATACGCAGTATTTT
CASGGGLSTDTQYF
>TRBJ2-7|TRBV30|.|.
TGTGCCTGGAGTGTACCTGGGACTCGAGGCTTCGAGCAGTACTTC
CAWSVPGTRGFEQYF
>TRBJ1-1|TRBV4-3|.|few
TGCGCCAGCAGCAAACACCTACTTATGAACACTGAAGCTTTCTTT
CASSKHLLMNTEAFF
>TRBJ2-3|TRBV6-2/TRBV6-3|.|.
TGTGCCAGCAGTTACCTAGATTGGGCAGATACGCAGTATTTT
CASSYLDWADTQYF
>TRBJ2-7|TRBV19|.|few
TGTGCCAGTAGTTCGGGACGGGGATACGAGCAGTACTTC
CASSSGRGYEQYF
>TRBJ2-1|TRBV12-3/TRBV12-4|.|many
TGTGCCAGCAGCTCCCTCCCCGGCCCCCGCTACTGGCAGTTCTTC
CASSSLPGPRYWQFF
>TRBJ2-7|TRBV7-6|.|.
TGTGCCAGCAGCCCCCGGGTGGGGAACGAGCAGTACTTC
CASSPRVGNEQYF
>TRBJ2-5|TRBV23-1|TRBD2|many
TGCGCCAGCAGTCAATCGAACCTAGCGGGAGGAAGTCTGGAGACCCAGTACTTC
CASSQSNLAGGSLETQYF
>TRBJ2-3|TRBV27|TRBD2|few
TGTGCCAGCAGCTTTCTAGCGGGAGTCGCAGATACGCAGTATTTT
CASSFLAGVADTQYF
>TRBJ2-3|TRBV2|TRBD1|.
TGTGCCAGCAGTGAGGCTGGGACAGGGAATGCCGAGACAGATACGCAGTATTTT
CASSEAGTGNAETDTQYF
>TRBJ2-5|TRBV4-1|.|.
TGCGCCAGCAGCCAAGGCGCAGCCTGGGGTTATGGAGAGACCCAGTACTTC
CASSQGAAWGYGETQYF
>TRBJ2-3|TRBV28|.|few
TGTGCCAGCAGTATGGTCGGGATAAGCACAGATACGCAGTATTTT
CASSMVGISTDTQYF
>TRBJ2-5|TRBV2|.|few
TGTGCCACCCCCCTCGCAGAGACCCAGTACTTC
CATPLAETQYF